This T cell receptor (beta chain) comes out of a study of CD8 T cells in ankylosing spondylitis listed by TCRdb under 2017. Broadly, across the study: The study profiled T cell receptor beta repertoires in healthy donors and ankylosing spondylitis patients to find disease-linked TCR variants. Samples of peripheral blood were taken, and for ankylosing spondylitis patients, synovial fluid was collected as well. The full study cohort was made up of about two dozen ankylosing spondylitis patients and some 100 healthy donors.

The research as a whole found: The disease-linked clones were reported to be significantly enriched in matched synovial fluid samples from ankylosing spondylitis patients. In peripheral blood, the disease-linked clones were found at relatively low frequencies and had a CD8+ phenotype. Blood from ankylosing spondylitis patients appeared to be characterized by a TCR beta motif composed of roughly 8 highly homologous amino acid variants. Some of the motif variants had been reported before in the synovial fluid and blood of reactive arthritis patients, a finding that suggests common disease-initiation mechanisms.

This clonotype was picked up a small number of times. The clone's antigen remains unknown. Per-base quality was not reported, and no clone a single base away is much larger than it. The instrument was an Illumina HiSeq 2500. Quantitative 5'-RACE with molecular barcodes was the method used to prepare the TCR beta libraries. Turning to the authors' computational methods: To identify disease-linked TCR variants, a new computational method was used, one built on a probabilistic model of VDJ rearrangement. The public reads were run again by TCRdb, first through fastp at Q25 and then through MiXCR, and only productive beta chains were kept. Rows merge per CDR3 protein into single entries with the most common DNA and genes. The V and J calls reflect TCRdb's pipeline rather than the authors' work. The sample contains fewer than 500,000 distinct CDR3 sequences, 25% to 30% of them found a single time. The top ten constitute 0.89% of the sample.

Sequences were obtained from blood, either unsorted or a sorted T cell fraction (not recorded which). This TCR was sampled from a male donor with ankylosing spondylitis.

The nucleotides are TGTGCCAGCTCATTGATGGAAGGGAACACTGAAGCTTTCTTT. This gives the protein CASSLMEGNTEAFF. This chain joins TRBV12-3 or TRBV12-4 to TRBJ1-1, with the D gene uncertain. CDR3 length: 14 amino acids, cysteine to phenylalanine. Kept here is only the CDR3 DNA, which spans 42 bases and is read in frame from base 1. V is cut by 8 bases and J by 1 base, and the space between the germline ends is 14 bases.